The 20 T cell receptor beta chains listed next were all sequenced from one sample in a study of human T cells and chemical hapten exposure. Time point reported: patch test 2, 6 weeks after DPC sensitization. The treatment: therapeutic diphenylcyclopropenone sensitization with weekly scalp DPC. TCRdb called the RACE reads again in MiXCR, with one record for every CDR3 protein. Of 350,000 to 400,000 distinct CDR3 sequences listed, about 6.9% were seen once; the top ten hold more than 5.5%. The sample was whole blood, taken in connection with sensitization to the hapten diphenylcyclopropenone (DPC). These TCRs come from a woman under 30 with alopecia areata. Some clones in this sample may be carry-over from other donors' samples.

This clonotype was picked up many times. The chain employs TRBV27 and TRBJ1-6; D is unresolved. Trimming stripped 0 bases from V and 3 bases from J, with 9 bases between. This CDR3 spans 16 amino acids. CDR1 is MNHEY and CDR2 is SMNVEV in the germline V gene (reference sequence). CDR3 DNA sequence: TGTGCCAGCAGTTTATCGGTGGGCCGCTATAATTCACCCCTCCACTTT. Translated, it gives CASSLSVGRYNSPLHF.

This clonotype occurred a few times. The V call is TRBV2, the J call TRBJ1-2; D gene ambiguous. The CDR3 length is 15 residues. Germline V gives CDR1 SNHLY, CDR2 FYNNEI. V gave up 1 base and J gave up 4 bases, with 13 bases separating them. The CDR3 DNA reads as TGTGCCAGCAGTGAAGGGCAGCCTTATCCCTATGGCTACACCTTC. Its protein product is CASSEGQPYPYGYTF.

This clonotype was recorded a few times. This chain connects TRBV9 to TRBJ2-3; weak D call: TRBD1 (6 bases). CDR3 length equals 16 residues. In germline, CDR1 is SGDLS, CDR2 YYNGEE. Trimming shortened V by 4 bases and J by 2 bases, and 17 bases separated the two germline ends. CDR3 residues: CASSPTSQGLTDTQYF. In DNA form, the CDR3 reads TGTGCCAGCAGCCCCACCTCTCAGGGGCTCACAGATACGCAGTATTTT.

This clonotype was seen repeatedly, ten times or more. This sequence joins TRBV29-1 and TRBJ1-3, with TRBD1 matching 7 bases. The trim removed 5 bases at V and 3 bases at J, leaving 7 bases unmatched. The CDR3 totals 14 residues. CDR1 is SQVTM, CDR2 ANQGSEA, per germline. In DNA form, the CDR3 reads TGCAGCGTTCCGTCCGGGACAGATGGAAACACCATATATTTT. This encodes CSVPSGTDGNTIYF.

This clonotype was detected many times. This sequence joins TRBV5-6 and TRBJ1-6; 7 bases align to TRBD1. Per germline, CDR1 SGHDT and CDR2 YYEEEE. This CDR3 contains 12 residues. V lost 8 bases and J lost 7; bases outside the gene matches: 3. The CDR3 nucleotides are TGTGCCAGTGGGACAGACAATTCACCCCTCCACTTT. Protein sequence: CASGTDNSPLHF. Full variable domain (missing parts from reference TRBV5-6 and TRBJ1-6): DAGVTQSPTHLIKTRGQQVTLRCSPKSGHDTVSWYQQALGQGPQFIFQYYEEEERQRGNFPDRFSGHQFPNYSSELNVNALLLGDSALYLCASGTDNSPLHFGNGTRLTVT.

This chain joins TRBV20-1 and TRBJ1-2; 10 bases fit TRBD1. Germline trimming cut 0 bases from V and 5 bases from J; bases unmatched to any gene: 6. The germline CDR1 and CDR2 sequences are DFQATT and SNEGSKA (reference sequence). The length of the CDR3 is 15 residues. This chain's CDR3 is CSARDRRGQGYGYTF. CDR3 coding DNA: TGCAGTGCTAGAGATAGGCGGGGACAGGGGTATGGCTACACCTTC.

This chain joins TRBV4-1 and TRBJ2-7; TRBD2 agrees at 12 bases. CDR1 is MGHRA, CDR2 YSYEKL, per germline. V trimming: 0 bases; J trimming: 4 bases; junction bases outside the gene matches: 7. This CDR3 contains 17 residues. The CDR3: CASSQDRSSGGAYEQYF. Written as DNA, the CDR3 is TGCGCCAGCAGCCAAGATCGGTCTAGCGGGGGGGCGTACGAGCAGTACTTC.

This clonotype occurred many times. This chain uses TRBV18 with TRBJ1-1; the D gene is possibly TRBD1 (5 bases). The V end lost 3 bases, the J end lost 5 bases, and 16 bases lay between the germline ends. CDR3 length equals 15 residues. In germline, CDR1 is KGHSH, CDR2 LQKENI. As DNA, the CDR3 is TGTGCCAGCTCACCCACGGGGCGAGGATCTACTGAAGCTTTCTTT. Translation gives CASSPTGRGSTEAFF.

Ten or more counts support this clonotype. The rearrangement joins TRBV4-1 to TRBJ1-2; no clear D. Deletions cut 1 base from V and 5 bases from J, with 14 bases between. The CDR3 loop spans 15 amino acids. Germline-derived CDR1 and CDR2 are MGHRA and YSYEKL. This CDR3 reads CASSQGVAQLYGYTF. CDR3 bases: TGCGCCAGCAGCCAAGGAGTTGCTCAGTTATATGGCTACACCTTC.

The chain recombines TRBV3-1 with TRBJ2-3; D call uncertain. Germline CDR1 and CDR2: LGHDT and YNNKEL (reference sequence). Trimming removed 2 bases at V and 9 bases at J, with 6 bases between. The CDR3 runs to 11 residues. The CDR3 is CASSQSVTQYF. The CDR3 bases are TGTGCCAGCAGCCAATCAGTGACGCAGTATTTT.

V is TRBV12-3 or TRBV12-4 and J is TRBJ1-5; 9 nucleotides match TRBD1. This CDR3 has 14 residues. V trimming: 8 bases; J trimming: 0 bases; junction bases outside the gene matches: 2. DNA of the CDR3: TGTGCCAGCGGGACAGGGAATAGCAATCAGCCCCAGCATTTT. It yields the protein CASGTGNSNQPQHF.

A few counts support this clonotype. The rearrangement links TRBV5-1 to TRBJ1-2; 7 bases map to TRBD1. V lost 3 bases to trimming and J lost 6 bases; unmatched junction nucleotides: 5. The CDR3 loop spans 13 amino acids. CDR1 and CDR2 (germline): SGHRS, YFSETQ. The CDR3 coding sequence is TGCGCCAGCAGCTACCGGGACAGAGATGGCTACACCTTC. As protein: CASSYRDRDGYTF.

This clonotype was seen a few times. V gene TRBV3-1 combines with J gene TRBJ1-4; 9 bases align to TRBD1. The CDR3 runs 15 residues. Germline CDR1 and CDR2: LGHDT and YNNKEL (reference sequence). The V and J ends lost 4 bases and 7 bases, in that order; junction bases with no gene match: 7. The CDR3 bases are TGTGCCAGCAGCCCAGACAGGGGGGCCGGTGAAAAACTGTTTTTT. This sequence encodes CASSPDRGAGEKLFF.

A few counts support this clonotype. This sequence joins TRBV6-1 and TRBJ2-7; tentatively, D is TRBD1 or TRBD2 (5 bases each). Per the germline V gene, CDR1 is MNHNS and CDR2 is SASEGT. The CDR3 loop spans 14 amino acids. V shed 0 bases and J shed 5 bases, with 11 bases lying between them. CDR3 loop: CASSEAPGPHEQYF. The CDR3 bases are TGTGCCAGCAGTGAAGCGCCGGGGCCCCACGAGCAGTACTTC.

This clonotype was seen many times. The chain combines TRBV18 with TRBJ1-5; no clear D. The CDR3 has 15 amino acids. The V gene's germline CDR1 is KGHSH and CDR2 LQKENI. V lost 0 bases and J 2 bases, leaving 8 bases between the germline ends. CDR3 sequence (DNA): TGTGCCAGCTCACCACCATGGCAGGGCAATCAGCCCCAGCATTTT. Amino acids: CASSPPWQGNQPQHF.

There are a few counts of this clonotype. J is TRBJ2-1 and V is TRBV20-1; 9 bases are a match to TRBD2. V gave up 7 bases and J gave up 5 bases; unmatched junction bases: 9. The CDR3 sequence is 14 residues long. Germline loops: CDR1 DFQATT, CDR2 SNEGSKA (reference sequence). CDR3 residues: CSELAGGTHNEQFF. The CDR3 coding sequence is TGCAGTGAACTGGCGGGGGGGACCCACAATGAGCAGTTCTTC.

This clonotype was picked up many times. This chain links TRBV14 with TRBJ1-1; perhaps TRBD1 as D (5 bases). This CDR3 region has 18 residues. The germline V gene encodes CDR1 SGHDN and CDR2 FVKESK. V gave up 0 bases and J gave up 4 bases, with 21 bases separating them. CDR3 in DNA: TGTGCCAGCAGCCAAGATACGGTATGGCCAGGGTGGACCACTGAAGCTTTCTTT. Translated, it gives CASSQDTVWPGWTTEAFF.

This clonotype was picked up many times. This chain links TRBV21-1 with TRBJ2-2. TRBV21-1 is a pseudogene. The CDR3 length is 10 residues. The DNA of the CDR3 is TGTGCCAGCAGCCGAGTGGAGTTGTTTTTT. Translation: CASSRVELFF.

By share, this clonotype counts as medium-sized (0.01 to 0.1%). The V and J genes are TRBV20-1 and TRBJ2-2; possible D gene TRBD1, 6 bases. This CDR3 has 13 residues. The germline V gene has CDR1 DFQATT and CDR2 SNEGSKA (reference sequence). With 6 bases removed from V and 4 bases from J, the gap between germline ends came to 12 bases. CDR3 sequence: CSATGISTGELFF. The CDR3 nucleotides are TGCAGTGCCACAGGGATTAGCACCGGGGAGCTGTTTTTT.

This clonotype was counted only a few times. This sequence joins TRBV6-1 and TRBJ2-1; TRBD1 matches at 11 bases. V was clipped by 7 bases and J by 8 bases; unmatched bases: 4. In germline, CDR1 is MNHNS, CDR2 SASEGT. The CDR3 has 13 residues. DNA of the CDR3: TGTGCCAGCATCGGACAGGGGGCAGATGAGCAGTTCTTC. As protein: CASIGQGADEQFF.